One and the same sample provided the 25 T cell receptor beta chains below, sequenced in a study of identical twins. Each CDR3 protein gets one entry after TCRdb re-called the 5' RACE reads with MiXCR. The sample lists about 300,000 distinct CDR3 sequences, roughly an eighth occurring once. The data were also submitted as part of a second study, on yellow fever vaccine responses in identical twins.

Sample: CD8+ T cells sorted from blood. These TCRs come from a young woman in good health.

The chain recombines TRBV28 with TRBJ2-1; 8 bases fit TRBD1. Per germline, CDR1 MDHEN and CDR2 SYDVKM. The junction had 4 bases not matched to a gene; V was cut back by 6 bases and J by 3 bases. The CDR3 spans 14 residues. CDR3 nucleotide sequence: TGTGCCAGCAGACAGACAGGGGTCTACAATGAGCAGTTCTTC. Protein: CASRQTGVYNEQFF.

The rearrangement links TRBV9 to TRBJ1-1; D gene ambiguous. Germline CDR1 reads SGDLS; CDR2 reads YYNGEE. V was clipped by 6 bases and J by 0 bases, with 15 bases between them. The CDR3 has 15 residues. The CDR3 DNA reads as TGTGCCAGCACCGGCCCAGGATTAATGAACACTGAAGCTTTCTTT. It translates to CASTGPGLMNTEAFF.

This chain uses TRBV9 with TRBJ2-7; D possibly uses TRBD1 or TRBD2 (5 bases each). The germline CDR1 and CDR2 sequences are SGDLS and YYNGEE. The V gene lost 0 bases and the J gene lost 2 bases, with 12 bases spanning the gap. This CDR3 comprises 15 residues. CDR3 residues: CASSVVAGTTYEQYF. The CDR3 DNA is TGTGCCAGCAGCGTAGTGGCAGGGACGACCTACGAGCAGTACTTC.

CDR3 loop: CASSVGGMETSGPPQYF. In nucleotides, the CDR3 is TGTGCCAGCAGCGTAGGGGGGATGGAGACTAGCGGCCCCCCCCAGTACTTC. This chain uses TRBV9 with TRBJ2-5, with 9 bases lining up with TRBD2. The V gene's germline CDR1 is SGDLS and CDR2 YYNGEE. This CDR3 is 17 amino acids long. The V gene end was trimmed by 0 bases and the J gene end by 9 bases; junction bases not matched to a gene: 15.

This clonotype was seen at least ten times. The chain has TRBV11-1 and TRBJ2-1; D may be TRBD1 or TRBD2 (5 bases each). CDR1 SGHAT and CDR2 FQDESV come from the germline V gene (reference sequence). The V gene lost 1 base and the J gene lost 9 bases, with 10 bases spanning the gap. The CDR3 has 13 amino acids. The CDR3 spells CASSLGGKGEQFF. The CDR3 bases are TGTGCCAGCAGCTTAGGGGGGAAGGGTGAGCAGTTCTTC.

This clonotype was seen only a few times. The V and J genes are TRBV14 and TRBJ2-5; weak D call: TRBD1 (6 bases). The germline V gene encodes CDR1 SGHDN and CDR2 FVKESK. Trimming pared 0 bases from V and 4 bases from J, leaving 18 bases between. The CDR3 runs to 17 residues. CDR3 loop: CASSQDGGYRPTETQYF. DNA of the CDR3: TGTGCCAGCAGCCAAGATGGGGGCTACCGGCCGACAGAGACCCAGTACTTC.

The chain has TRBV6-1 and TRBJ2-7, with 11 bases fitting TRBD1. Trimming cost V 7 bases and J 7 bases; bases outside gene matches: 9. The CDR3 is made up of 14 amino acids. Germline CDR1 reads MNHNS; CDR2 reads SASEGT. Here the CDR3 reads CASIPDRGLGEQYF. Here the CDR3 DNA reads TGTGCCAGCATCCCGGACAGGGGGCTTGGGGAGCAGTACTTC.

This clonotype has more than one count but fewer than ten. The chain links TRBV6-1 to TRBJ2-7, with D uncertain. The V end was cut by 1 base, the J end by 0 bases, with 4 bases between. The CDR3 is 13 amino acids. Germline values: CDR1 MNHNS, CDR2 SASEGT. The chain's CDR3 is CASSEEISYEQYF. The CDR3 DNA is TGTGCCAGCAGTGAAGAGATCTCCTACGAGCAGTACTTC.

The chain recombines TRBV28 with TRBJ2-7, with 8 bases aligning to TRBD2. The CDR3 covers 14 residues. The germline gives CDR1 MDHEN, CDR2 SYDVKM. Trimming at V came to 2 bases and at J to 3 bases, leaving 3 bases not matched to a gene. This CDR3 is CASSLTSGLYEQYF. The CDR3 DNA sequence: TGTGCCAGCAGTTTAACTAGCGGCCTCTACGAGCAGTACTTC.

This clonotype was counted many times. The chain couples TRBV15 to TRBJ2-7; D is possibly TRBD2 (7 bases). Trimming cost V 2 bases and J 3 bases, with 14 bases left between them. This CDR3 region has 15 residues. Germline CDR1 is LNHNV and CDR2 is YYDKDF (reference sequence). The CDR3 nucleotides read TGTGCCACCAGCAGAAGCCGGGGGGCGAACTACGAGCAGTACGTC. Amino acids: CATSRSRGANYEQYV.

This clonotype was seen at least ten times. The chain is built from TRBV7-9 and TRBJ2-1; D is unresolved. Between the trimmed V and J ends, which lost 7 bases and 8 bases, there was a span of 18 bases. Germline V gene sequence: CDR1 SEHNR, CDR2 FQNEAQ (reference sequence). This CDR3 is 14 amino acids long. CDR3 loop: CASNAGTLPHEQFF. For the CDR3, the DNA is TGTGCCAGCAACGCCGGCACCCTCCCCCATGAGCAGTTCTTC.

The rearrangement links TRBV6-1 to TRBJ2-2, with 7 nucleotides matching TRBD1. The CDR3 is 16 residues long. After removal of 9 bases from V and 2 bases from J, the junction contained 12 bases not matched to a gene. Germline assignment: CDR1 MNHNS and CDR2 SASEGT. The CDR3 sequence: CARHITGVCNTGELFF. CDR3 sequence (DNA): TGTGCCAGGCACATCACAGGGGTTTGTAACACCGGGGAGCTGTTTTTT.

Comment on this clonotype: The junction departs from the called germline gene at one end, perhaps through a read error. The chain links TRBV6-2 or TRBV6-3 to TRBJ2-1, with 7 nucleotides matching TRBD1. The CDR3 has 11 amino acids. The germline V gene encodes CDR1 MNHEY and CDR2 SVGEGT. The CDR3 coding sequence is TGTGCCATATCAGGACAGGTGGAGTTGATCTTC. Residues: CAISGQVELIF.

This clonotype was detected many times. The chain has TRBV12-3 or TRBV12-4 and TRBJ2-1; 10 bases are shared with TRBD2. The length of the CDR3 is 15 residues. Trimming took 7 bases from V and 5 from J; bases not matched to a gene: 8. CDR3 in DNA: TGTGCCAGCAACCCAGCGGGAGGGCCTCACAATGAGCAGTTCTTC. Residues: CASNPAGGPHNEQFF.

This rearrangement joins TRBV7-6 to TRBJ2-3, with D perhaps matching TRBD2 (5 bases). CDR3 length: 16 residues. Trimming removed 3 bases from V and 4 bases from J, with 17 bases in between. Germline V gene sequence: CDR1 SGHVS, CDR2 FNYEAQ. CDR3 nucleotide sequence: TGTGCCAGCAGCTTGAGCCCGTACCCCGGGGCAGATACGCAGTATTTT. Translating gives CASSLSPYPGADTQYF.

This clonotype was found a few times. The gene calls are TRBV3-1 and TRBJ2-7, with 9 positions matching TRBD2. This CDR3 region has 15 residues. Germline V gene lookup returns CDR1 LGHDT and CDR2 YNNKEL (reference sequence). J was trimmed by 3 bases and V by 0 bases; bases with no gene match: 3. The CDR3 region has the DNA TGTGCCAGCAGCCAAGATGGCGGGAGGGTCTACGAGCAGTACTTC. Amino acid sequence: CASSQDGGRVYEQYF.

V gene TRBV13 combines with J gene TRBJ2-1; perhaps TRBD2 as D (6 bases). Germline V lookup: CDR1 PRHDT, CDR2 FYEKMQ (reference sequence). This CDR3 contains 16 residues. Trimming pared 1 base from V and 3 bases from J, leaving 13 bases between. This CDR3 is CASSLVVGGDYNEQFF. In DNA, the CDR3 is TGTGCCAGCAGCTTAGTAGTTGGCGGGGACTACAATGAGCAGTTCTTC.

This clonotype was observed many times. The chain joins TRBV9 to TRBJ1-2, with 9 bases that match TRBD1. After removal of 3 bases from V and 8 bases from J, the junction contained 5 bases not matched to a gene. The CDR3 runs 13 residues. CDR1 SGDLS and CDR2 YYNGEE come from the germline V gene. DNA of the CDR3: TGTGCCAGCAGCGCAAGGACAGGGGTAGGCTACACCTTC. Amino acid sequence: CASSARTGVGYTF.

J is TRBJ2-7 and V is TRBV18, with D perhaps assigned TRBD1 or TRBD2 (5 bases each). V lost 3 bases and J lost 3, with 15 bases in between. CDR1 KGHSH and CDR2 LQKENI come from the germline V gene. The CDR3 has 15 amino acids. The CDR3 spells CASSPSPRDRYEQYF. The CDR3 DNA reads TGTGCCAGCTCACCCTCTCCCCGGGACCGCTACGAGCAGTACTTC.

This clonotype was seen more than once but under ten times. J is TRBJ2-5 and V is TRBV7-2, with TRBD2 matching 15 bases. The CDR3 extends over 16 amino acids. The germline gives CDR1 SGHTA, CDR2 FQGNSA. The V and J ends lost 5 bases and 4 bases, in that order; junction bases with no gene match: 5. DNA for the CDR3: TGTGCCAGCAGCATGGGACTAGCGGGAGGTAGAGAGACCCAGTACTTC. Translating gives CASSMGLAGGRETQYF.

This clonotype was recorded at least ten times. This sequence joins TRBV12-3 or TRBV12-4 and TRBJ2-3; either TRBD1 or TRBD2 may supply D (6 bases each). This CDR3 region has 16 residues. The ends were cut back, 6 bases at V and 2 bases at J, with 18 bases in the middle. This chain's CDR3 is CASSPLGGGDTDTQYF. The CDR3 coding sequence is TGTGCCAGCAGCCCCCTTGGGGGCGGGGACACAGATACGCAGTATTTT.

This clonotype was detected ten times or more. The V gene is TRBV15, the J gene TRBJ2-3; a possible D gene is TRBD2 (5 bases). CDR1 LNHNV and CDR2 YYDKDF come from the germline V gene (reference sequence). This CDR3 has 14 residues. V lost 5 bases and J 6 bases, leaving 15 bases between the germline ends. The CDR3 sequence is CATSARPPGDTQYF. In DNA form, the CDR3 reads TGTGCCACCAGCGCCCGACCCCCGGGGGATACGCAGTATTTT.

This clonotype was observed at least ten times. This chain links TRBV20-1 with TRBJ1-1; TRBD1 is a possible D gene (6 bases). Trimming left V 1 base short and J 3 bases short, with 6 bases between. The CDR3 is 12 amino acids. The germline V gene has CDR1 DFQATT and CDR2 SNEGSKA (reference sequence). In DNA, the CDR3 is TGCAGTGCTAGAGCAGGGGACACTGAAGCTTTCTTT. Translating gives CSARAGDTEAFF.

This clonotype has at least ten counts. The genes are TRBV7-9 and TRBJ2-5, with 7 bases that match TRBD2. Per the germline V gene, CDR1 is SEHNR and CDR2 is FQNEAQ (reference sequence). V shed 7 bases, J shed 5 bases, and the junction held 7 bases outside the gene matches. The CDR3 totals 13 residues. The CDR3 nucleotides are TGTGCCAGCACAGAAACTAGCGACGAGACCCAGTACTTC. Residues: CASTETSDETQYF.

J is TRBJ2-7 and V is TRBV7-3; 13 bases align to TRBD2. V lost 4 bases to trimming and J lost 4 bases; unmatched junction nucleotides: 4. This CDR3 is 15 amino acids long. In germline, CDR1 is SGHTA, CDR2 FQGTGA. The CDR3 DNA reads TGTGCCAGCAGCTACGGGACTAGCGGGACGTACGAGCAGTACTTC. Translation: CASSYGTSGTYEQYF. Full variable domain (rest looked up from reference TRBV7-3 and TRBJ2-7): GAGVSQTPSNKVTEKGKYVELRCDPISGHTALYWYRQSLGQGPEFLIYFQGTGAADDSGLPNDRFFAVRPEGSVSTLKIQRTERGDSAVYLCASSYGTSGTYEQYFGPGTRLTVT.